This T cell receptor (beta chain) was found in a study of response to subunit inactivated influenza vaccine. Trimming left V 4 bases short and J 3 bases short, with 12 bases between. Germline V gene sequence: CDR1 SEHNR, CDR2 FQNEAQ (reference sequence). CDR3 size: 14 residues. TCRdb re-called the RT-PCR reads with MiXCR, one entry per CDR3 protein. Counted here are about 570,000 distinct CDR3 sequences, around 11% occurring once; the ten biggest clones make up more than 9.5%. These data were also filed under a second study, of T cells expressing NK-cell markers. From that second work: As the method of synthesis, 5'RACE template switching with UMIs yielded TCR beta cDNA.

The origin of this receptor is a man aged 50 or older who received an inactivated influenza vaccine. The rearrangement joins TRBV7-9 to TRBJ2-5; D call uncertain. The input for sequencing was PBMCs from blood, taken on the day of vaccination. The chain's CDR3 is CASSSPVGEETQYF. CDR3 sequence (DNA): TGTGCCAGCAGCTCCCCGGTTGGGGAAGAGACCCAGTACTTC.